This TCR beta chain was sequenced for a study of blood T cells in healthy people across ages. The study, taken as a whole, reports: Aged donors had fewer naive CD4+ cells and lower diversity than long-lived donors. Strong correlation existed between TCR beta diversity and naive T cell percentage. Older age coincided with a roughly linear decline in TCR beta diversity per million T cells.

Regarding this clonotype: Its specificity is not known.

Germline CDR1 SGHRS, CDR2 YFSETQ. The CDR3 is 17 residues long. Trimming cost V 2 bases and J 1 base, with 17 bases left between them. Aged roughly 6 to 90, donors were systemically healthy Caucasians from Russia. Then a second PCR, running roughly 7 to 11 cycles, was carried out with a sample-barcoded 5' primer and a J-beta primer mix. MiXCR was run by TCRdb on the 5' RACE reads, yielding one entry per CDR3 protein. The table lists some 1.8 million distinct CDR3 sequences, approximately 39% of them singletons. Sequences were obtained from blood. The TCR originated in a human donor in good health. The chain combines TRBV5-1 with TRBJ2-3, with D possibly being TRBD2 (5 bases). The CDR3: CASSLAVFQEGTDTQYF. CDR3 bases: TGCGCCAGCAGCTTAGCGGTATTTCAAGAAGGCACAGATACGCAGTATTTT.